A single sample gave rise to the 25 T cell receptor beta chains below, sequenced in a study of tumor and adjacent non-tumor tissue in lung cancer. A modified ARM-PCR protocol with three rounds of nested PCR amplified TCRbeta. One entry per CDR3 protein, called by TCRdb with MiXCR from the multiplex PCR reads. Here the sample spans 200,000 to 250,000 distinct CDR3 sequences, about two thirds being singletons. This sample's RNA came from whole unsorted tissue. The sample comprised lung tumor tissue. These receptors were collected from a man in his sixties with non-small cell lung cancer.

Points on this clonotype: A read error is possible here, since a much larger clone lies one base away. This chain uses TRBV20-1 with TRBJ2-7; D perhaps matches TRBD2 (6 bases). Trimming cost V 5 bases and J 2 bases, with 22 bases left between them. The CDR3 contains 16 residues. The germline CDR1 and CDR2 sequences are DFQATT and SNEGSKA (reference sequence). In DNA, the CDR3 is TGCAGTGCTGCCGCGGGGCATGGCATGTCTCCCTACGAGCAGTACTTC. Its translation is CSAAAGHGMSPYEQYF.

As for this clonotype: This CDR3 fails to terminate in the conserved phenylalanine or tryptophan, so it likely reflects a read error. This chain connects TRBV6-5 to TRBJ1-1, with TRBD1 as a possible D gene (5 bases). Germline V gene lookup returns CDR1 MNHEY and CDR2 SVGAGI. The CDR3 runs to 14 residues. V lost 3 bases and J lost 4, with 12 bases in between. CDR3 sequence reads: CASSYGRAGTEAFY. The DNA of the CDR3 is TGTGCCAGCAGTTATGGCAGGGCTGGCACTGAAGCTTTCTAT.

In this sample, this clonotype turned up once. This chain joins TRBV6-5 and TRBJ1-2; tentative D call: TRBD1 (5 bases). From germline, CDR1 is MNHEY and CDR2 SVGAGI. CDR3 length: 12 amino acids. This CDR3 is CTISNQGGGYTF. The CDR3 DNA follows: TGTACCATCAGTAACCAGGGAGGCGGCTACACCTTC.

A note on this clonotype: A junction boundary mismatches the germline segment, possibly from a read error. The rearrangement joins TRBV11-1 to TRBJ2-5, with 7 bases aligning to TRBD1. The CDR3 has 12 residues. CDR1 is SGHAT and CDR2 is FQDESV in the germline V gene (reference sequence). This chain's CDR3 is CANTDRRETQYF. CDR3 nucleotides: TGTGCCAACACGGACAGGAGAGAGACCCAGTACTTT.

This clonotype came up many times. The chain employs TRBV6-1 and TRBJ1-1, with D unresolved. Germline-derived CDR1 and CDR2 are MNHNS and SASEGT. Trimming took off 2 bases at V and 8 bases at J, with 12 bases between the two ends. The CDR3 sequence is 13 residues long. CDR3 sequence: CASSENYRTEAFF. The CDR3 coding sequence is TGTGCCAGCAGTGAAAACTACAGAACGGAAGCTTTCTTT.

At least ten counts were recorded for this clonotype. The chain joins TRBV20-1 to TRBJ1-1, with no clear D. The CDR3 runs to 12 residues. Per germline, CDR1 DFQATT and CDR2 SNEGSKA (reference sequence). Trimming stripped 0 bases from V and 10 bases from J, with 12 bases between. The CDR3 DNA reads TGCAGTGCTAGAGACAGCTCAAGAGGAGCTTTCTTT. This sequence encodes CSARDSSRGAFF.

A note on this clonotype: Being one base from a much bigger clone, this may be a read error. V usage is TRBV6-5 and J usage is TRBJ2-7; D remains unclear. In germline, CDR1 is MNHEY, CDR2 SVGAGI. This CDR3 is built from 15 residues. In DNA, the CDR3 is TGTGCCAGCTGTTACTCGATCAGCGTTTCCTACGAGCAGTACTTC. Its protein is CASCYSISVSYEQYF.

With respect to this clonotype: The junction departs from germline at one end; a sequencing error may be responsible. This sequence joins TRBV12-3 or TRBV12-4 and TRBJ2-1, with D perhaps matching TRBD2 (7 bases). The CDR3 totals 15 residues. Here the CDR3 reads CASGGGPDAYNEHFF. The CDR3 region has the DNA TGTGCCAGTGGGGGGGGGCCGGATGCATACAATGAGCACTTCTTC.

Comment on this clonotype: Its ends do not fully match the called genes, so a read error is possible. CDR3: CSARGIRGQPQRF. CDR3 sequence (DNA): TGCAGTGCTAGAGGAATCAGGGGTCAGCCCCAGCGTTTT. The J gene is TRBJ1-5, the V gene TRBV20-1, with a possible D match to TRBD1 (6 bases). The germline V gene encodes CDR1 DFQATT and CDR2 SNEGSKA (reference sequence). The CDR3 length is 13 residues.

This chain uses TRBV29-1 with TRBJ2-3, with 8 bases that match TRBD1. Per germline, CDR1 SQVTM and CDR2 ANQGSEA. The CDR3 contains 14 residues. The trim removed 5 bases at V and 1 base at J, leaving 5 bases unmatched. The CDR3 DNA sequence: TGCAGCGTTAACCGGGACAGGTGCACAGATACGCAGTATTTT. Protein product: CSVNRDRCTDTQYF.

This clonotype turned up a few times. A much more abundant neighbour one base away suggests this may be a read error. The CDR3 region is CSIERQRLDTDTQYF. CDR3 DNA sequence: TGCAGCATTGAACGACAGCGCCTGGACACAGATACGCAGTATTTT. The gene calls are TRBV29-1 and TRBJ2-3; a weak D match, TRBD1 (5 bases). The CDR3 runs 15 residues. Per the germline V gene, CDR1 is SQVTM and CDR2 is ANQGSEA.

The rearrangement links TRBV20-1 to TRBJ2-5; 13 bases line up with TRBD2. Germline-derived CDR1 and CDR2 are DFQATT and SNEGSKA (reference sequence). There are 14 residues in the CDR3. V trimming: 3 bases; J trimming: 7 bases; junction bases outside the gene matches: 5. CDR3 amino acids: CSARGLAGSGTQYF. The DNA of the CDR3 is TGCAGTGCTAGGGGACTAGCGGGGAGTGGGACCCAGTACTTC.

A note on this clonotype: This may be a read error: a much more frequent sequence differs by one nucleotide. The CDR3 loop reads CSAIEQAHSYEEYF. The CDR3 DNA reads as TGCAGCGCGATCGAGCAGGCCCACTCCTACGAGGAGTACTTC. V usage is TRBV29-1 and J usage is TRBJ2-7; no firm D call. Germline V lookup: CDR1 SQVTM, CDR2 ANQGSEA. The CDR3 is 14 residues long.

As to this clonotype: This may be a read error, as it is one base from a much larger clone. The chain combines TRBV5-1 with TRBJ1-1; D is ambiguous. Germline V gives CDR1 SGHRS, CDR2 YFSETQ. The CDR3 contains 16 residues. CDR3 amino acids: CASSLALGGLNTEALF. In DNA form, the CDR3 reads TGCGCCAGCAGCTTGGCCCTGGGCGGTTTGAACACTGAAGCTCTCTTT.

The chain has TRBV11-2 and TRBJ2-7, with 8 bases that match TRBD2. In germline, CDR1 is SGHAT, CDR2 FQNNGV. J gave up 2 bases and V 1 base, and 4 bases lay outside the gene matches. This CDR3 region has 15 residues. The CDR3 nucleotides are TGTGCCAGCAGCTTAGGGGCGGGAGGACCCTACGAGCAGTACTTC. Residues: CASSLGAGGPYEQYF.

The chain joins TRBV4-1 to TRBJ1-1, with a possible D match to TRBD1 (5 bases). This CDR3 is built from 15 residues. V lost 0 bases to trimming and J lost 1 base, with 9 bases between them. CDR1 is MGHRA and CDR2 is YSYEKL in the germline V gene. The CDR3 DNA follows: TGCGCCAGCAGCCAAGACCGGGGGAAGAACACTGAAGCTTTCTTT. It yields the protein CASSQDRGKNTEAFF.

This clonotype was seen repeatedly, ten times or more. The chain is built from TRBV20-1 and TRBJ2-7, with TRBD2 matching 10 bases. J gave up 4 bases and V 8 bases, and 11 bases lay outside the gene matches. The germline CDR1 and CDR2 sequences are DFQATT and SNEGSKA (reference sequence). The CDR3 sequence is 14 residues long. The CDR3 loop is CSMTTLAGVYEQYF. The CDR3 DNA follows: TGCAGTATGACTACCCTAGCGGGGGTATACGAGCAGTACTTC.

The chain carries TRBV4-3 and TRBJ2-1, with TRBD2 identical over 8 bases. The germline gives CDR1 LGHNA, CDR2 YSLEER. J gave up 11 bases and V 4 bases, and 13 bases lay outside the gene matches. The CDR3 is 15 amino acids. CDR3 region: CASSRDVNSGGQQFF. DNA for the CDR3: TGCGCCAGCAGCCGAGATGTAAACAGCGGGGGCCAGCAGTTCTTC.

The count of this clonotype is one. V usage is TRBV20-1 and J usage is TRBJ1-5; D is unclear. TRBJ2-3 explains the end of the DNA better; the J call may be wrong. CDR1 is DFQATT, CDR2 SNEGSKA, per germline (reference sequence). The CDR3 sequence is 15 residues long. This chain's CDR3 is CSARIGLYSNQPQYF. CDR3 DNA: TGCAGTGCTAGGATAGGGCTCTATAGCAATCAGCCCCAGTATTTT.

With regard to this clonotype: Since a much larger clone is just one base distant, this may be a read error. DNA of the CDR3: TGTGCCAGCTGTTATCAGGGGGATAATTCACCCCTCCACTTT. Its translation: CASCYQGDNSPLHF. The chain couples TRBV6-5 to TRBJ1-6, with 7 bases aligning to TRBD1. The CDR3 runs 14 residues. Germline V lookup: CDR1 MNHEY, CDR2 SVGAGI.

This clonotype was seen only once. This may come from a read error, since a much larger clone is one base off. The rearrangement uses TRBV4-1 and TRBJ2-7, with 8 positions matching TRBD1. The germline V gene encodes CDR1 MGHRA and CDR2 YSYEKL. The CDR3 spans 16 residues. The CDR3: CARSQDGSDRAYEQYF. The CDR3 DNA reads TGCGCCAGAAGCCAAGATGGTTCGGACAGGGCCTACGAGCAGTACTTC.

The V gene is TRBV21-1, the J gene TRBJ2-7; the D call in the table, TRBD1, was not verified against the DNA. TRBV21-1 is classified as a pseudogene. This CDR3 contains 15 residues. The chain's CDR3 is CASTKKEGHPYEQYF. CDR3 nucleotide sequence: TGTGCCAGCACCAAAAAGGAAGGACATCCCTACGAGCAGTACTTC.

The chain carries TRBV6-5 and TRBJ1-2; D may be TRBD1 (5 bases). CDR1 and CDR2 (germline): MNHEY, SVGAGI. This CDR3 region has 19 residues. Here the CDR3 reads CVISYLSGGRRGRSYGYTF. For the CDR3, the DNA is TGTGTCATCAGTTACCTATCGGGAGGTCGTCGGGGACGCAGCTATGGCTACACCTTC.

This clonotype has just one count. A read error may produce the germline difference seen at one junction end. The J gene is TRBJ2-3, the V gene TRBV11-3; TRBD2 aligns across 8 bases. The CDR3 totals 17 residues. CDR1 is SGHNT and CDR2 is YENEEA in the germline V gene. CDR3 DNA: TGTGCCCGCAGCCTCTCGACTAGCGAGGGAGGTACAGATACGCAGTATTTT. This encodes CARSLSTSEGGTDTQYF.

Concerning this clonotype: A read error may produce the germline difference seen at one junction end. This rearrangement joins TRBV4-1 to TRBJ2-7; D perhaps matches TRBD1 (5 bases). The length of the CDR3 is 15 residues. Germline CDR1 MGHRA, CDR2 YSYEKL. The CDR3 spells CASSQDRTPVREQYF. DNA of the CDR3: TGCGCCAGCAGCCAAGACAGGACACCGGTTCGCGAGCAGTATTTC.